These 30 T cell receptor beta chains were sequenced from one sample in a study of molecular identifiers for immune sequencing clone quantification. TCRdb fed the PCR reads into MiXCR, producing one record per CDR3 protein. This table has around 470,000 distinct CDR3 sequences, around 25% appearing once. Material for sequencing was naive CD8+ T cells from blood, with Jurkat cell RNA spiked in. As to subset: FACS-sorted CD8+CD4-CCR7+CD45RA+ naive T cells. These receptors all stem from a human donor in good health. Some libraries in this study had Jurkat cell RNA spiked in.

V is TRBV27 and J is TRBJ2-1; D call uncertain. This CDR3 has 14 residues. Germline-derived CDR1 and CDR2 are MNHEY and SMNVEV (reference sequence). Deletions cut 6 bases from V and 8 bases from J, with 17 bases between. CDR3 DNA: TGTGCCAGCAGGTTGACGACTCGGATCGATGAGCAGTTCTTC. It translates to CASRLTTRIDEQFF.

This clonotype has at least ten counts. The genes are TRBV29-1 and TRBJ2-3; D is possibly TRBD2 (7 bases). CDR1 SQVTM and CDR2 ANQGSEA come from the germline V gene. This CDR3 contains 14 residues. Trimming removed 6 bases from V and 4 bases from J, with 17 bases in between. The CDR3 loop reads CSVASQGRADTQYF. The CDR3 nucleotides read TGCAGCGTCGCATCTCAGGGGAGGGCAGATACGCAGTATTTT.

Here the CDR3 reads CASSLGDYGTDTQYF. Here the CDR3 DNA reads TGTGCCAGCAGCTTAGGGGACTATGGCACAGATACGCAGTATTTT. The V and J genes are TRBV7-3 and TRBJ2-3, with TRBD2 matching 7 bases. This CDR3 has 15 amino acids. Germline CDR1 reads SGHTA; CDR2 reads FQGTGA. The trim removed 2 bases at V and 1 base at J, leaving 3 bases unmatched.

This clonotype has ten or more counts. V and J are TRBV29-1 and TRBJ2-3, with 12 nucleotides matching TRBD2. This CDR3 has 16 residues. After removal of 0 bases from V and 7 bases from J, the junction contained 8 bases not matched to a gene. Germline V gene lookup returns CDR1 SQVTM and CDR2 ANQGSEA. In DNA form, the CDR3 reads TGCAGCGTTGAAGATCGGCTAGCGGGAGGGCCTTATACGCAGTATTTT. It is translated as CSVEDRLAGGPYTQYF.

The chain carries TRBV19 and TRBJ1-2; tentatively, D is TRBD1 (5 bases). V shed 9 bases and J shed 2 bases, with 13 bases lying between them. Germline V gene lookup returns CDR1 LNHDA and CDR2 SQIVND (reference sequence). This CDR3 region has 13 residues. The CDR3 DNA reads TGTGCCAGCGGGCCAGACAGAAACTATGGCTACACCTTC. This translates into CASGPDRNYGYTF.

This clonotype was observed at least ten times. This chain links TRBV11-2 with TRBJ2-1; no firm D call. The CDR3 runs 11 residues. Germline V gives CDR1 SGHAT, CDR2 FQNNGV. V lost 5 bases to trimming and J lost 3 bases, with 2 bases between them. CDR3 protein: CASSHYNEQFF. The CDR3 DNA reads TGTGCCAGCAGCCACTACAATGAGCAGTTCTTC. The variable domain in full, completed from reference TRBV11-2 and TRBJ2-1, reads EAGVAQSPRYKIIEKRQSVAFWCNPISGHATLYWYQQILGQGPKLLIQFQNNGVVDDSQLPKDRFSAERLKGVDSTLKIQPAKLEDSAVYLCASSHYNEQFFGPGTRLTVL.

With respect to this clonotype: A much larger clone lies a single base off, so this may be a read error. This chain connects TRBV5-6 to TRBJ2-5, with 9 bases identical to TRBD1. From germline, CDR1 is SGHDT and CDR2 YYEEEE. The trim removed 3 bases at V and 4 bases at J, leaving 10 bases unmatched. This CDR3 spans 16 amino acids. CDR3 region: CASSSWTGASLETQYF. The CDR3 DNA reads TGTGCCAGCAGCTCCTGGACAGGGGCCTCCCTAGAGACCCAGTACTTC.

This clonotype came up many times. CDR3 coding DNA: TGCGCCAGCAGCCAAGAGGACCTAGCGGGAGTCGGTGATACGCAGTATTTT. Translating gives CASSQEDLAGVGDTQYF. This sequence joins TRBV4-1 and TRBJ2-3; 10 bases align to TRBD2. There are 17 residues in the CDR3. Germline assignment: CDR1 MGHRA and CDR2 YSYEKL. V lost 0 bases and J lost 6; bases outside the gene matches: 9.

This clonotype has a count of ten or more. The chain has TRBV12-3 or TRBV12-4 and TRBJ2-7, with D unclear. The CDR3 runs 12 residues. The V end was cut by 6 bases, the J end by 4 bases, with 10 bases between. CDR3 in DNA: TGTGCCAGCAGCACATTGGGTTACGAGCAGTACTTC. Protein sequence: CASSTLGYEQYF.

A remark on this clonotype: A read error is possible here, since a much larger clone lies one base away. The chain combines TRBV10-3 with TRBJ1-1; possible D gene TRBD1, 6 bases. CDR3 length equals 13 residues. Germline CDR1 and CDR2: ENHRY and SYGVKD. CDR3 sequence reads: CAITPVGGTEAYF. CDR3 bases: TGTGCCATCACCCCGGTGGGGGGCACTGAAGCTTACTTT.

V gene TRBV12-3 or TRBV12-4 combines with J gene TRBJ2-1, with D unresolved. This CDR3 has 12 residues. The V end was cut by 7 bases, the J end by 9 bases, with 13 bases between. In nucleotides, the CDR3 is TGTGCCAGCACCTTCGCTTCGAGTGAGCAGTTCTTC. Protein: CASTFASSEQFF.

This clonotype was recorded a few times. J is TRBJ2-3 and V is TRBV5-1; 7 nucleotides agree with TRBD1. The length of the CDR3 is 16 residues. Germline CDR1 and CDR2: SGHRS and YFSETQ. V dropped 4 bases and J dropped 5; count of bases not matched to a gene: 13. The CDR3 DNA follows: TGCGCCAGCAGCGCCAGCGACAGGGAAGCTAGAGATACGCAGTATTTT. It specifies CASSASDREARDTQYF.

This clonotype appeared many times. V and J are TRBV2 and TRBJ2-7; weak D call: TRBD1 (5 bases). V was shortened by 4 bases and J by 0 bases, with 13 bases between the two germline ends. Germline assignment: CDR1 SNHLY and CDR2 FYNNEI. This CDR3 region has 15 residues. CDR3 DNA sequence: TGTGCCAGCAGTGCAGGGCAGGTGTACTCCTACGAGCAGTACTTC. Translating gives CASSAGQVYSYEQYF.

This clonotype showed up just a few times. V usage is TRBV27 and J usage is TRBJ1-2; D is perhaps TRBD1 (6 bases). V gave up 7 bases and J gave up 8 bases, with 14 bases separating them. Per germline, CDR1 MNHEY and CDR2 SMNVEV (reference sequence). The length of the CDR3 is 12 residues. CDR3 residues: CASMGTREGYTF. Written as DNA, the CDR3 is TGTGCCAGCATGGGGACAAGGGAAGGCTACACCTTC.

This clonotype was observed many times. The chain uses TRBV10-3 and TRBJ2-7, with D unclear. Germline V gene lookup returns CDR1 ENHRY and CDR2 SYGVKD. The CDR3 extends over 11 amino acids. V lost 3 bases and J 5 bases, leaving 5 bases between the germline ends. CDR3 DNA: TGTGCCATCAGTGAACGGAACGAGCAGTACTTC. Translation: CAISERNEQYF.

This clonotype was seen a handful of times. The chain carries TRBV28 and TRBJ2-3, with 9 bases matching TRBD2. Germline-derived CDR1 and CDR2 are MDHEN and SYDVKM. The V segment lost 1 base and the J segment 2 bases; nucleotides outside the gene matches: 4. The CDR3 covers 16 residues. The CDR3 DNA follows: TGTGCCAGCAGTTTATCTAGCGGGAAACTCACAGATACGCAGTATTTT. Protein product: CASSLSSGKLTDTQYF.

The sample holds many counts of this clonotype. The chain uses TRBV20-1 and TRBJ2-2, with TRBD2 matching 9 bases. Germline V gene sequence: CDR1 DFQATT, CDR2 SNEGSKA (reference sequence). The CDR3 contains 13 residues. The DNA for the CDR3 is TGCAGCCCGCAGCGGGGGGACACCGGGGAGCTGTTTTTT. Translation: CSPQRGDTGELFF.

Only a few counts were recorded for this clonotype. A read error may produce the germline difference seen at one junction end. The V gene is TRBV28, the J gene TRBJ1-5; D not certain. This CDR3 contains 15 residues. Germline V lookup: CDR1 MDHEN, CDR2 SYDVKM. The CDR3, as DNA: TGTACCAGCAGTTTAGGTTTATTGGGAGGTCAGCCCCAGCATTTT. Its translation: CTSSLGLLGGQPQHF.

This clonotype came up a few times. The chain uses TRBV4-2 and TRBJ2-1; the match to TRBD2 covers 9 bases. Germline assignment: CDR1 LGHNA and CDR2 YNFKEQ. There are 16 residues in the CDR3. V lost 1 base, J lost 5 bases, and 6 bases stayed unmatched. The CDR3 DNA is TGTGCCAGCAGCCAAGTTTGGCTAGCGGGAAACAATGAGCAGTTCTTC. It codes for CASSQVWLAGNNEQFF.

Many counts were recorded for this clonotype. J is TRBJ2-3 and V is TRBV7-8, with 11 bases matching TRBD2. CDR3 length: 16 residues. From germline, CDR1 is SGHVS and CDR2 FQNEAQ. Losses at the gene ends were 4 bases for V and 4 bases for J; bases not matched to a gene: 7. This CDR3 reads CASSSETSGVADTQYF. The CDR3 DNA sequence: TGTGCCAGCAGCTCAGAGACTAGCGGGGTGGCAGATACGCAGTATTTT.

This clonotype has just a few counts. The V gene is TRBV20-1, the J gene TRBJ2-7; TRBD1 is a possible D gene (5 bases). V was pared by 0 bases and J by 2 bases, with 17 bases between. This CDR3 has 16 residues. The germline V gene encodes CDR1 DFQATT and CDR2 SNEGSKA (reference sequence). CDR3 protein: CSARDFSRQGTYEQYF. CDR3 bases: TGCAGTGCTAGAGATTTTAGTCGGCAGGGTACCTACGAGCAGTACTTC.

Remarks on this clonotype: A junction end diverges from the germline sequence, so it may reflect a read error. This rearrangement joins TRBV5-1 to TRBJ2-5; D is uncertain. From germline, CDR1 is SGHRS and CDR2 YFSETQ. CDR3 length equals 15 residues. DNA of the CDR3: TGCGCCAGCAGCTTGGTGTGGCGGTGTCATGAGACCCAGTCCTTC. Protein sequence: CASSLVWRCHETQSF. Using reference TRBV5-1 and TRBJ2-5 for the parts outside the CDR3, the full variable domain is KAGVTQTPRYLIKTRGQQVTLSCSPISGHRSVSWYQQTPGQGLQFLFEYFSETQRNKGNFPGRFSGRQFSNSRSEMNVSTLELGDSALYLCASSLVWRCHETQSFGPGTRLLVL.

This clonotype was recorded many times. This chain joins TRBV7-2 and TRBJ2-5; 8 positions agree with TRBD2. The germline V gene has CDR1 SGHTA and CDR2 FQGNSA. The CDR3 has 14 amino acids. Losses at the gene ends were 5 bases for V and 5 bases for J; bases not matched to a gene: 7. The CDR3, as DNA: TGTGCCAGCAGCACCCGACTAGCGATCGAGACCCAGTACTTC. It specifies CASSTRLAIETQYF.

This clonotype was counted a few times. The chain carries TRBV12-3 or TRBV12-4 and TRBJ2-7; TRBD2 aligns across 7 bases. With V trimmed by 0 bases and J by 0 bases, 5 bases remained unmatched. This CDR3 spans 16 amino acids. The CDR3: CASSLAGGVLSYEQYF. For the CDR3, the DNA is TGTGCCAGCAGTTTAGCGGGAGGGGTTCTCTCCTACGAGCAGTACTTC.

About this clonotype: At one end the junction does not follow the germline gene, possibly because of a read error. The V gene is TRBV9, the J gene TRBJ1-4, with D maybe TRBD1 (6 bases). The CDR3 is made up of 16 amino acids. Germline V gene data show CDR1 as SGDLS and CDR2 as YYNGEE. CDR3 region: CASSVGGALANDKLFF. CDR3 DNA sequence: TGTGCCAGCAGCGTAGGGGGGGCTCTGGCTAATGATAAACTGTTTTTT.

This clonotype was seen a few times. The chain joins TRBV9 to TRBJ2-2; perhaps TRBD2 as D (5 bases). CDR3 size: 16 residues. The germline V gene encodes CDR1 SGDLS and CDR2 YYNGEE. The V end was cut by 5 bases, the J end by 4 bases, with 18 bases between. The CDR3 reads CASRLGSLDSTGELFF. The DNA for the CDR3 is TGTGCCAGCAGACTAGGGTCACTAGATAGCACCGGGGAGCTGTTTTTT. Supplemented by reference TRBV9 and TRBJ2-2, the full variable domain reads DSGVTQTPKHLITATGQRVTLRCSPRSGDLSVYWYQQSLDQGLQFLIQYYNGEERAKGNILERFSAQQFPDLHSELNLSSLELGDSALYFCASRLGSLDSTGELFFGEGSRLTVL.

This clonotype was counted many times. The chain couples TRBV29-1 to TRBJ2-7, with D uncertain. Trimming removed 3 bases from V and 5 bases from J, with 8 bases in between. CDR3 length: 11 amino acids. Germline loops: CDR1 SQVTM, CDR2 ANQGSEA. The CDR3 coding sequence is TGCAGCGTTGAGGCCGGCAACGAGCAGTACTTC. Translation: CSVEAGNEQYF.

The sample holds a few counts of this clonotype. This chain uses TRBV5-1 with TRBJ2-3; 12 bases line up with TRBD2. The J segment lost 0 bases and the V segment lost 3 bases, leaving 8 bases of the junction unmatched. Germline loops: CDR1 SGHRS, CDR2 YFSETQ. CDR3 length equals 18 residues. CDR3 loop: CASSYLAGGTISTDTQYF. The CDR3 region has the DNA TGCGCCAGCAGCTATCTAGCGGGAGGGACGATTAGCACAGATACGCAGTATTTT.

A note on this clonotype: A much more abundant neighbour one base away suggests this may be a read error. The CDR3 DNA reads as TGTGCCGGTAGTATAGAGAAGGGGACGGCGTACTACGAGCAGTACTTC. Its protein is CAGSIEKGTAYYEQYF. V usage is TRBV19 and J usage is TRBJ2-7; D tentatively reads TRBD1 or TRBD2 (5 bases each). The CDR3 spans 16 residues. Germline CDR1 and CDR2: LNHDA and SQIVND (reference sequence).

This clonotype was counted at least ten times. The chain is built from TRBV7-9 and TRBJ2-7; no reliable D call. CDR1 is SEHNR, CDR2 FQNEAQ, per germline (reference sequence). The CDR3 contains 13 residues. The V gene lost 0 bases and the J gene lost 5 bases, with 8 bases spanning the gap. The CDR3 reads CASSLAGTNEQYF. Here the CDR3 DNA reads TGTGCCAGCAGCTTAGCAGGAACTAACGAGCAGTACTTC.